The TCR beta chain under discussion was sequenced for a study of blood T cell repertoires in COVID-19. Libraries were prepared by immunoSEQ multiplex PCR; TCRdb keeps only in-frame clonotypes and omits some of them. The sample contains about 140,000 clones, about 80% of which appear only once. The CDR3 has 17 residues. V was clipped by 1 base and J by 6 bases; unmatched bases: 11. Germline loops: CDR1 SGHVS, CDR2 FNYEAQ. The rearrangement uses TRBV7-6 and TRBJ2-2, with 7 bases that match TRBD2. The receptor's source is a woman aged 50 to 65 who had recovered from COVID-19. The sequenced sample consisted of PBMCs or T cells enriched from blood (not recorded which). CDR3 residues: CASSLELSGVTPGELFF. In DNA, the CDR3 is TGTGCCAGCAGCTTAGAGCTCAGCGGGGTAACCCCCGGGGAGCTGTTTTTT.